This TCR beta chain was captured by sequencing in a study of blood T cell repertoires in COVID-19. Overall study: Researchers got acute and convalescent COVID-19 samples from the United States, Italy and Spain. PBMCs, B-cell-depleted T cells, or T cells were the source of the cDNA or gDNA that made up the material.

In its sample, this clone was seen once. Germline CDR1 reads SGHDT; CDR2 reads YYEEEE. This CDR3 is built from 14 residues. The ends were cut back, 0 bases at V and 0 bases at J, with 7 bases in the middle. In the original analysis: Estimation of nucleated cell counts relied on the amplification of reference gene primers. Profiling relied on immunoSEQ multiplex PCR, and the TCRdb table lists in-frame clones only, not all of them. V, J and clone size are taken as reported in that table, and D and trimming were inferred from the DNA itself. The profile covers about 670,000 clones, with approximately 90% appearing a single time and about 0.24% taken by the ten largest.

The sequenced sample was peripheral blood. This receptor was identified in a woman aged 18 to 35 with acute or convalescent COVID-19. The V and J genes are TRBV5-6 and TRBJ2-7; maybe TRBD1 (5 bases). CDR3 in DNA: TGTGCCAGCAGCTTGGGGGGCCCCTCCTACGAGCAGTACTTC. Its protein is CASSLGGPSYEQYF.